What follows are 20 T cell receptor beta chains derived from one specimen sequenced in a study of T-cell reconstitution after alpha-beta-depleted transplantation in children. The authors prepared the TCRbeta library with unique molecular identifiers. One entry per CDR3 protein, called by TCRdb with MiXCR from the PCR reads. The sample includes about 180,000 distinct CDR3 sequences, 11% of them seen just once. This sample comprised PBMCs, obtained before TCRalphabeta/CD19-depleted stem cell transplant. Every receptor here comes from a boy aged 2-15 years with acute myeloid leukemia, due to receive a stem cell transplant.

This clonotype was observed many times. The V and J genes are TRBV11-2 and TRBJ2-1, with D possibly matching TRBD2 (7 bases). CDR3 length: 14 residues. Germline CDR1 SGHAT, CDR2 FQNNGV. V was trimmed by 5 bases and J by 8 bases, leaving 16 bases between them. For the CDR3, the DNA is TGTGCCAGCAGCATTGCGCCGGGGGGCGATGAGCAGTTCTTC. This codes for CASSIAPGGDEQFF.

This clonotype was recorded at least ten times. The chain combines TRBV7-9 with TRBJ2-2, with D perhaps TRBD2 (5 bases). This CDR3 contains 15 residues. Per the germline V gene, CDR1 is SEHNR and CDR2 is FQNEAQ (reference sequence). With 1 base removed from V and 0 bases from J, the gap between germline ends came to 6 bases. The CDR3 loop reads CASSLVAPNTGELFF. Here the CDR3 DNA reads TGTGCCAGCAGCTTAGTAGCGCCGAACACCGGGGAGCTGTTTTTT.

This clonotype was seen at least ten times. This chain links TRBV24-1 with TRBJ2-1, with D perhaps matching TRBD2 (6 bases). The CDR3 totals 18 residues. V lost 6 bases to trimming and J lost 0 bases, with 20 bases between them. The germline CDR1 and CDR2 sequences are KGHDR and SFDVKD. The CDR3 is CATSLLSGEASSYNEQFF. Here the CDR3 DNA reads TGTGCCACCAGTCTGTTATCGGGGGAGGCGAGCTCCTACAATGAGCAGTTCTTC.

This clonotype showed up many times. The chain employs TRBV7-2 and TRBJ2-1; D remains unclear. This CDR3 spans 15 amino acids. Germline assignment: CDR1 SGHTA and CDR2 FQGNSA. Trimming removed 1 base at V and 2 bases at J, with 9 bases between. The CDR3 DNA reads TGTGCCAGCAGCTTAGGGTCGGCAGCCTACAATGAGCAGTTCTTC. The encoded protein is CASSLGSAAYNEQFF. The full variable domain, completed using reference TRBV7-2 and TRBJ2-1, is GAGVSQSPSNKVTEKGKDVELRCDPISGHTALYWYRQSLGQGLEFLIYFQGNSAPDKSGLPSDRFSAERTGGSVSTLTIQRTQQEDSAVYLCASSLGSAAYNEQFFGPGTRLTVL.

In its sample, this clonotype was seen many times. V is TRBV20-1 and J is TRBJ2-7, with a tentative D call TRBD2 (6 bases). In germline, CDR1 is DFQATT, CDR2 SNEGSKA (reference sequence). The CDR3 totals 13 residues. Between the trimmed V and J ends, which lost 4 bases and 4 bases, there was a span of 14 bases. This chain's CDR3 is CSAISGQYYEQYF. CDR3 DNA sequence: TGCAGTGCTATTAGCGGCCAGTATTACGAGCAGTACTTC.

The sample holds many counts of this clonotype. The chain combines TRBV27 with TRBJ2-2; 7 bases match TRBD1. The J segment lost 1 base and the V segment lost 2 bases, leaving 4 bases of the junction unmatched. The CDR3 has 16 amino acids. Germline V CDR1 and CDR2: MNHEY, SMNVEV (reference sequence). CDR3 bases: TGTGCCAGCAGTTTAGGGACAGTCGAGAACACCGGGGAGCTGTTTTTT. It codes for CASSLGTVENTGELFF.

This clonotype was detected a few times. The J gene is TRBJ2-7, the V gene TRBV4-2; 7 nucleotides agree with TRBD2. Germline V gives CDR1 LGHNA, CDR2 YNFKEQ. V gave up 0 bases and J gave up 0 bases; unmatched junction bases: 14. This CDR3 has 19 residues. CDR3 sequence (DNA): TGTGCCAGCAGCCAAGATGACGCGGGAGATTTCGTTAGCTCCTACGAGCAGTACTTC. This gives the protein CASSQDDAGDFVSSYEQYF.

The table lists this clonotype with a few counts. Its ends do not fully match the called genes, so a read error is possible. The J gene is TRBJ2-3, the V gene TRBV27; TRBD2 aligns across 8 bases. Germline values: CDR1 MNHEY, CDR2 SMNVEV (reference sequence). The CDR3 length is 16 residues. This CDR3 reads CATSESGRGWGDTQYF. The CDR3 DNA sequence: TGTGCCACCAGTGAAAGCGGGAGAGGGTGGGGAGATACGCAGTATTTT.

This clonotype was recorded many times. V is TRBV20-1 and J is TRBJ2-1; 8 nucleotides align to TRBD2. Unmatched junction bases numbered 7, after V lost 5 bases and J lost 1 base. The CDR3 covers 15 residues. The germline V gene encodes CDR1 DFQATT and CDR2 SNEGSKA (reference sequence). CDR3 loop: CSAGPGLVSYNEQFF. In nucleotides, the CDR3 is TGCAGTGCTGGACCGGGACTAGTGTCCTACAATGAGCAGTTCTTC.

In this sample, this clonotype turned up many times. The J gene is TRBJ2-3, the V gene TRBV5-1, with 9 nucleotides matching TRBD2. The junction had 2 bases not matched to a gene; V was cut back by 0 bases and J by 3 bases. Germline-derived CDR1 and CDR2 are SGHRS and YFSETQ. CDR3 length: 15 residues. The CDR3 reads CASSLDGLATDTQYF. The CDR3 bases are TGCGCCAGCAGCTTGGACGGACTAGCGACAGATACGCAGTATTTT.

This clonotype has ten or more counts. The chain links TRBV25-1 to TRBJ2-5, with no clear D. Looked up from germline, CDR1 is MGHDK and CDR2 is SYGVNS. The V gene lost 1 base and the J gene lost 3 bases, with 12 bases spanning the gap. The CDR3 sequence is 15 residues long. CDR3 in amino acids: CASSELPAAKETQYF. The CDR3 region has the DNA TGTGCCAGCAGTGAATTACCCGCAGCCAAAGAGACCCAGTACTTC.

This clonotype was detected many times. V usage is TRBV29-1 and J usage is TRBJ2-7; perhaps TRBD1 as D (5 bases). The ends were cut back, 4 bases at V and 2 bases at J, with 15 bases in the middle. Germline V gene data show CDR1 as SQVTM and CDR2 as ANQGSEA. This CDR3 region has 14 residues. CDR3: CSVVDPKGTYEQYF. CDR3 DNA sequence: TGCAGCGTTGTGGACCCAAAGGGGACCTACGAGCAGTACTTC.

At least ten counts were recorded for this clonotype. The rearrangement joins TRBV3-1 to TRBJ1-2, with D perhaps TRBD1 (6 bases). The CDR3 covers 14 residues. CDR1 LGHDT and CDR2 YNNKEL come from the germline V gene (reference sequence). V was cut by 4 bases and J by 4 bases, with 13 bases left in between. The CDR3 bases are TGTGCCAGCAGCCCTGAAGGACAGTTCTATGGCTACACCTTC. Translation: CASSPEGQFYGYTF.

Ten or more counts support this clonotype. The CDR3 protein is CASSQVSGGPQQFF. The CDR3 nucleotides are TGTGCCAGCAGCCAAGTAAGCGGGGGGCCCCAGCAGTTCTTC. The chain uses TRBV3-1 and TRBJ2-1; 9 positions agree with TRBD2. CDR1 is LGHDT, CDR2 YNNKEL, per germline (reference sequence). This CDR3 region has 14 residues. The V segment lost 1 base and the J segment 11 bases; nucleotides outside the gene matches: 6.

Many counts were recorded for this clonotype. The chain is built from TRBV20-1 and TRBJ1-5, with 7 nucleotides matching TRBD1. Trimming removed 3 bases from V and 0 bases from J; junction bases left unmatched: 11. Germline V lookup: CDR1 DFQATT, CDR2 SNEGSKA (reference sequence). The CDR3 contains 17 residues. The CDR3 is CSARGDSHMFSNQPQHF. In nucleotides, the CDR3 is TGCAGTGCTAGGGGGGACAGCCACATGTTTAGCAATCAGCCCCAGCATTTT.

There are many counts of this clonotype. This chain uses TRBV29-1 with TRBJ2-1; no definite D call. Trimming removed 5 bases from V and 3 bases from J, with 2 bases in between. Germline assignment: CDR1 SQVTM and CDR2 ANQGSEA. This CDR3 comprises 10 residues. The CDR3 here is CSVLYNEQFF. DNA of the CDR3: TGCAGCGTTCTCTACAATGAGCAGTTCTTC.

In this sample, this clonotype turned up many times. This chain connects TRBV20-1 to TRBJ2-1; 9 bases agree with TRBD1. J was trimmed by 7 bases and V by 0 bases; bases with no gene match: 4. Germline CDR1 reads DFQATT; CDR2 reads SNEGSKA (reference sequence). The CDR3 is 14 residues long. Written as DNA, the CDR3 is TGCAGTGCTAGAGAGGGACAGGGACTTAATGAGCAGTTCTTC. It translates to CSAREGQGLNEQFF.

At least ten counts were recorded for this clonotype. The V gene is TRBV5-5, the J gene TRBJ2-5; 14 bases are a match to TRBD2. The CDR3 spans 18 residues. With V trimmed by 1 base and J by 1 base, 6 bases remained unmatched. Germline values: CDR1 SGHKS, CDR2 YYEKEE (reference sequence). CDR3 amino acids: CASSLPNGLAGGQETQYF. CDR3 in DNA: TGTGCCAGCAGCTTGCCCAATGGACTAGCGGGGGGCCAAGAGACCCAGTACTTC.

In this sample, this clonotype turned up many times. CDR3 protein: CASGDRGFTEAFF. In DNA, the CDR3 is TGTGCCAGCGGGGACAGAGGGTTCACTGAAGCTTTCTTT. V and J are TRBV7-9 and TRBJ1-1, with 7 bases fitting TRBD1. V gave up 8 bases and J gave up 4 bases; unmatched junction bases: 7. CDR3 length equals 13 residues. Germline-derived CDR1 and CDR2 are SEHNR and FQNEAQ (reference sequence). Full variable domain (outside the CDR3, taken from reference TRBV7-9 and TRBJ1-1): DTGVSQNPRHKITKRGQNVTFRCDPISEHNRLYWYRQTLGQGPEFLTYFQNEAQLEKSRLLSDRFSAERPKGSFSTLEIQRTEQGDSAMYLCASGDRGFTEAFFGQGTRLTVV.

This clonotype was observed many times. The chain combines TRBV7-2 with TRBJ2-3, with D possibly matching TRBD2 (5 bases). Germline V lookup: CDR1 SGHTA, CDR2 FQGNSA. With 7 bases removed from V and 6 bases from J, the gap between germline ends came to 11 bases. There are 12 residues in the CDR3. DNA for the CDR3: TGTGCCAGCAAGGAGGCGGTGGATACGCAGTATTTT. Protein: CASKEAVDTQYF.